This T cell receptor (beta chain) was identified during a study of blood T cells in healthy people across ages. Primed by a sample-barcoded 5' primer and a J-beta primer mix, a second PCR proceeded for 7 to 11 cycles. TCRdb fed the 5' RACE reads into MiXCR, producing one record per CDR3 protein. The sample shows about 1.7 million distinct CDR3 sequences, roughly 28% of them seen only once. As for this clonotype: What it binds is not known.

Findings of the study overall: Comparison with aged donors showed that long-lived donors had more naive CD4+ cells and higher diversity.

The length of the CDR3 is 15 residues. In germline, CDR1 is SGHVS, CDR2 FNYEAQ. Trimming pared 5 bases from V and 1 base from J, leaving 14 bases between. The chain employs TRBV7-6 and TRBJ1-1; D unclear. Sequenced input: blood. The receptor comes from a woman under 40 in good health. CDR3 coding DNA: TGTGCCAGCAGCCCAGAGGTCAGGAGGAACACTGAAGCTTTCTTT. It yields the protein CASSPEVRRNTEAFF.